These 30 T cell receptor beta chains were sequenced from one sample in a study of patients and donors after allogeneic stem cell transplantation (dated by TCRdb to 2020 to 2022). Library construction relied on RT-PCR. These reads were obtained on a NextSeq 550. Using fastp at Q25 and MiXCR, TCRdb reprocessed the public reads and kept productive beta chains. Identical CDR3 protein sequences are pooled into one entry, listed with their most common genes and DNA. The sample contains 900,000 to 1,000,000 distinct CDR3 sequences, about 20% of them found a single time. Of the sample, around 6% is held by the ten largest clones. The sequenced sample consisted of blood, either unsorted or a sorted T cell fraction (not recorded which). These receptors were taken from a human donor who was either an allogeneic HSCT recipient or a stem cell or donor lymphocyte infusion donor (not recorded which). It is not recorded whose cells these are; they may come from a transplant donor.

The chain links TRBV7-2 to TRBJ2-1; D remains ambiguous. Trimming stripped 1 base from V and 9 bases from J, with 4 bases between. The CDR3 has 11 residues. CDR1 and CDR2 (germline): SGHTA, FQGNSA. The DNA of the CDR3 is TGTGCCAGCAGCTTAGTTACTGAGCAGTTCTTC. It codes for CASSLVTEQFF.

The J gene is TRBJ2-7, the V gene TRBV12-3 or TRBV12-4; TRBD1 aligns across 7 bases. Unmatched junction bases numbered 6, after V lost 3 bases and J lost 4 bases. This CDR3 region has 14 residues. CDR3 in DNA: TGTGCCAGCAGTTTCCCCGGGACAGAGTACGAGCAGTACTTC. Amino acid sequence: CASSFPGTEYEQYF.

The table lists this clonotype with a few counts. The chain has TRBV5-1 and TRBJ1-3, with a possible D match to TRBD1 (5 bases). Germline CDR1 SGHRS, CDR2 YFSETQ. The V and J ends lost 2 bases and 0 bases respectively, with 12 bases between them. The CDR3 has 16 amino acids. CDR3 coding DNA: TGCGCCAGCAGCTTTAAGGACACAAGCTCTGGAAACACCATATATTTT. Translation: CASSFKDTSSGNTIYF.

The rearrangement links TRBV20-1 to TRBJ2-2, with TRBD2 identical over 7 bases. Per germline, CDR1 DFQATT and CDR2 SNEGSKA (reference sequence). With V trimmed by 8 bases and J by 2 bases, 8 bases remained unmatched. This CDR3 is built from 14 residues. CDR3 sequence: CSPTGTINTGELFF. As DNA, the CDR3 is TGCAGTCCTACCGGGACTATTAACACCGGGGAGCTGTTTTTT.

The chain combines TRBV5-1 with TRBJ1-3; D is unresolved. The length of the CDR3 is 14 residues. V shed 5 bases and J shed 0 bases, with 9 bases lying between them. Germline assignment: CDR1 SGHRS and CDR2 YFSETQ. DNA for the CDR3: TGCGCCAGCAGAGATCACGGCTCTGGAAACACCATATATTTT. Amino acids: CASRDHGSGNTIYF.

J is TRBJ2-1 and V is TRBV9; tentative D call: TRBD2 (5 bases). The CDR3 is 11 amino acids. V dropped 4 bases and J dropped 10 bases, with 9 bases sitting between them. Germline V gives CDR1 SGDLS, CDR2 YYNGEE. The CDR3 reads CASSPGWEQFF. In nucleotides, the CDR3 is TGTGCCAGCAGCCCGGGGTGGGAGCAGTTCTTC.

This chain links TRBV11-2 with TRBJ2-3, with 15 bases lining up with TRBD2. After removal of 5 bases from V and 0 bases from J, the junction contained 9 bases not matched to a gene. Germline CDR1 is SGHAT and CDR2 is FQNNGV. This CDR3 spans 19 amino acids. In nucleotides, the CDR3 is TGTGCCAGCAGCCCCGGGACTAGCGGGGGGCGTACTAGCACAGATACGCAGTATTTT. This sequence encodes CASSPGTSGGRTSTDTQYF.

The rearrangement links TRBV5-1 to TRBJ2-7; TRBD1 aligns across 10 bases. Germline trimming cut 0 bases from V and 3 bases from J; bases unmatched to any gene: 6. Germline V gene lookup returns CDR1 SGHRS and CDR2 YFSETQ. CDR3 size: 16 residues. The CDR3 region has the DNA TGCGCCAGCAGCTTGGCCGGAGACAGGGGGCTCTACGAGCAGTACTTC. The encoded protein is CASSLAGDRGLYEQYF.

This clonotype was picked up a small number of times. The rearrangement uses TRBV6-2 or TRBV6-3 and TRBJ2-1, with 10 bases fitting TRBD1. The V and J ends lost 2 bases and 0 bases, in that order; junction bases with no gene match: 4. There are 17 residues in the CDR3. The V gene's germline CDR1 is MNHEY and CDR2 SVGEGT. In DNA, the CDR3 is TGTGCCAGCAGTTACAGTAGGACAGGGGGCTCCTACAATGAGCAGTTCTTC. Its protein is CASSYSRTGGSYNEQFF.

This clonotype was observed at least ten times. The CDR3 sequence is CASTLTGDETQYF. For the CDR3, the DNA is TGTGCCAGCACCCTAACAGGGGATGAGACCCAGTACTTC. The chain combines TRBV12-3 or TRBV12-4 with TRBJ2-5; TRBD1 matches 7 bases. With 7 bases clipped from V and 5 bases from J, the junction kept 7 bases outside the gene matches. This CDR3 contains 13 residues.

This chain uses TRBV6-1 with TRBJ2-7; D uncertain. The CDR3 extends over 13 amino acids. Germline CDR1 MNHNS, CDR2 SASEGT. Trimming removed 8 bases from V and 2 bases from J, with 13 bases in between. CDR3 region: CASRVGRTYEQYF. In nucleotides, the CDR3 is TGTGCCAGCCGGGTGGGTAGAACCTACGAGCAGTACTTC.

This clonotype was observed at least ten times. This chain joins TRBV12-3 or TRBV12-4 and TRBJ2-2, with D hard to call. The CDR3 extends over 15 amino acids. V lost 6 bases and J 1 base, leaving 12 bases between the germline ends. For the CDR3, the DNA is TGTGCCAGCAGCCCGCCTACTAAGAACACCGGGGAGCTGTTTTTT. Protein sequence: CASSPPTKNTGELFF.

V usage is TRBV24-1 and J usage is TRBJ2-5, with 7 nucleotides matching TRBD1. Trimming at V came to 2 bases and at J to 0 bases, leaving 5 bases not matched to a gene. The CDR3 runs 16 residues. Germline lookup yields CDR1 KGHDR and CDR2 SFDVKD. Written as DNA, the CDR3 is TGTGCCACCAGTGATTCGCCGGACAGGCACCAAGAGACCCAGTACTTC. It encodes CATSDSPDRHQETQYF.

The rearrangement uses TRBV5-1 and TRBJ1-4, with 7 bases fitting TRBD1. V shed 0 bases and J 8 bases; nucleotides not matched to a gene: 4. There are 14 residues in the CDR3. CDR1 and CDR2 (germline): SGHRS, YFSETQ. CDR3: CASSLGPRGEKLFF. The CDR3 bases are TGCGCCAGCAGCTTGGGCCCCAGGGGGGAAAAACTGTTTTTT. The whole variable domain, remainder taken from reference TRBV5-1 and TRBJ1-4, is KAGVTQTPRYLIKTRGQQVTLSCSPISGHRSVSWYQQTPGQGLQFLFEYFSETQRNKGNFPGRFSGRQFSNSRSEMNVSTLELGDSALYLCASSLGPRGEKLFFGSGTQLSVL.

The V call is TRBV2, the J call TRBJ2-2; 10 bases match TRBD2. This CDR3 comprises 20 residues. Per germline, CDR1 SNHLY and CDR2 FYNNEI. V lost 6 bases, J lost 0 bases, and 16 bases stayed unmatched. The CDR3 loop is CASSKNLLLAGHANTGELFF. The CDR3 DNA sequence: TGTGCCAGCAGCAAGAATCTTTTACTAGCGGGGCATGCGAACACCGGGGAGCTGTTTTTT.

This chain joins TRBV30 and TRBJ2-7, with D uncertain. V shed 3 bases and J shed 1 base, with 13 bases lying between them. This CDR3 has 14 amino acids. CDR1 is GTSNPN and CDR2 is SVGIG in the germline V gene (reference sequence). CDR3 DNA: TGTGCCTGGAGGTACCCAAGGTCTTCCTACGAGCAGTACTTC. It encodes CAWRYPRSSYEQYF. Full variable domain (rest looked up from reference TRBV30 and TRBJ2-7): SQTIHQWPATLVQPVGSPLSLECTVEGTSNPNLYWYRQAAGRGLQLLFYSVGIGQISSEVPQNLSASRPQDRQFILSSKKLLLSDSGFYLCAWRYPRSSYEQYFGPGTRLTVT.

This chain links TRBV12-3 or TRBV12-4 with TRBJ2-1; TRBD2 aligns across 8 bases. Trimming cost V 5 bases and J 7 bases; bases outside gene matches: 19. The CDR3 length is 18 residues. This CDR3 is CASSGLPRTSLRLNEQFF. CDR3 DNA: TGTGCCAGCAGTGGACTCCCAAGGACTAGCCTTAGGTTGAATGAGCAGTTCTTC.

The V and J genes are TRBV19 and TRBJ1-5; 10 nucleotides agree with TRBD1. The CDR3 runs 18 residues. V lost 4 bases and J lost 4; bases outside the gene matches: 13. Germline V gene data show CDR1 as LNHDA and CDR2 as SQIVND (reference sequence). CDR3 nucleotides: TGTGCCAGTAGTACCGAATCTAGGGGGACAGGGGCTAATCAGCCCCAGCATTTT. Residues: CASSTESRGTGANQPQHF.

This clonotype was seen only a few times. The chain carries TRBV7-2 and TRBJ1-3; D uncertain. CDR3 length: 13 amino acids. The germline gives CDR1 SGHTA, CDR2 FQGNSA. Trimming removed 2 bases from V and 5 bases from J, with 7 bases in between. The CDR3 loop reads CASSLNPRNTIYF. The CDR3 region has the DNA TGTGCCAGCAGCTTAAACCCCCGAAACACCATATATTTT.

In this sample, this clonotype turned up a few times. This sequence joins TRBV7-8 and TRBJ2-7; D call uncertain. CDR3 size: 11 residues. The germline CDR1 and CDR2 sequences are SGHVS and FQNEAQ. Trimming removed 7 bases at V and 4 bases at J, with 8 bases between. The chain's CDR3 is CASTPQYEQYF. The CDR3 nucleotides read TGTGCCAGCACACCGCAGTACGAGCAGTACTTC.

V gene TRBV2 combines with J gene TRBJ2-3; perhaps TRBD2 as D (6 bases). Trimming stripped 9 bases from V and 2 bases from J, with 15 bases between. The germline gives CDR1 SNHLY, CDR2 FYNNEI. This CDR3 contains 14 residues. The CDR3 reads CARGGGGVTDTQYF. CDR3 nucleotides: TGTGCCAGGGGGGGAGGCGGTGTCACAGATACGCAGTATTTT. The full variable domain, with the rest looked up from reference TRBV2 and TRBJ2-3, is EPEVTQTPSHQVTQMGQEVILRCVPISNHLYFYWYRQILGQKVEFLVSFYNNEISEKSEIFDDQFSVERPDGSNFTLKIRSTKLEDSAMYFCARGGGGVTDTQYFGPGTRLTVL.

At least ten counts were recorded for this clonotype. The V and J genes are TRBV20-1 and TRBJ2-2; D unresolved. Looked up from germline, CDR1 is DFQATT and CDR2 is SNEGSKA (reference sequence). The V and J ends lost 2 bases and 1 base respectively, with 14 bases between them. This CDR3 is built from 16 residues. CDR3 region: CSARRRFNLNTGELFF. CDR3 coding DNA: TGCAGTGCTAGACGCCGATTCAACCTGAACACCGGGGAGCTGTTTTTT.

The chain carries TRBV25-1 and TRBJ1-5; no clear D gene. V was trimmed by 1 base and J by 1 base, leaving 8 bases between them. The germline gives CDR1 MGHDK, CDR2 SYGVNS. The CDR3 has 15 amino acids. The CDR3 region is CASSESGVSNQPQHF. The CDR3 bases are TGTGCCAGCAGTGAATCCGGGGTGAGCAATCAGCCCCAGCATTTT.

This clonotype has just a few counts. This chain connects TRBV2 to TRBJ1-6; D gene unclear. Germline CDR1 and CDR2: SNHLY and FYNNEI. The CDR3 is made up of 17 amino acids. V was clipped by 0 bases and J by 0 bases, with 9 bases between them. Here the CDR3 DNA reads TGTGCCAGCAGTGAAGCGATGGGGAGCTCCTATAATTCACCCCTCCACTTT. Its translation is CASSEAMGSSYNSPLHF. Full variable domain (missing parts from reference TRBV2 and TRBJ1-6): EPEVTQTPSHQVTQMGQEVILRCVPISNHLYFYWYRQILGQKVEFLVSFYNNEISEKSEIFDDQFSVERPDGSNFTLKIRSTKLEDSAMYFCASSEAMGSSYNSPLHFGNGTRLTVT.

CDR3 sequence: CASSLIPGRINSPLHF. CDR3 in DNA: TGTGCCAGCAGTCTCATCCCGGGGAGGATTAATTCACCCCTCCACTTT. The V and J genes are TRBV27 and TRBJ1-6; D unclear. In germline, CDR1 is MNHEY, CDR2 SMNVEV (reference sequence). The V end was cut by 5 bases, the J end by 6 bases, with 17 bases between. The CDR3 runs to 16 residues.

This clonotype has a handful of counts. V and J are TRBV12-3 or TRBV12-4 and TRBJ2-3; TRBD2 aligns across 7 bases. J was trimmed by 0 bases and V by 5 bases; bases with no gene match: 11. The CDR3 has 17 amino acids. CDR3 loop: CASSPPLADLSTDTQYF. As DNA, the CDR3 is TGTGCCAGCAGTCCCCCGCTAGCGGATCTCAGCACAGATACGCAGTATTTT.

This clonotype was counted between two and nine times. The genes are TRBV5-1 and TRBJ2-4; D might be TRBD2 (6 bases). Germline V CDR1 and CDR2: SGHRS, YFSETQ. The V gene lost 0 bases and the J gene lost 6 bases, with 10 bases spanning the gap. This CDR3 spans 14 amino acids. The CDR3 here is CASSLAGGRNIQYF. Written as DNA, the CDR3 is TGCGCCAGCAGCTTGGCCGGAGGGAGAAACATTCAGTACTTC.

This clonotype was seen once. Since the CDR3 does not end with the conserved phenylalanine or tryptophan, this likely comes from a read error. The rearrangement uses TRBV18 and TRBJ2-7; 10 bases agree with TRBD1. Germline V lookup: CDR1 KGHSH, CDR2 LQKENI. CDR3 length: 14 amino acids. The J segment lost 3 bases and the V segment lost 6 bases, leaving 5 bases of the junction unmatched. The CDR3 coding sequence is TGTGCCAGCTCCCTAGGGACAGGGGTCTACGAGCAGTACTCC. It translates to CASSLGTGVYEQYS.

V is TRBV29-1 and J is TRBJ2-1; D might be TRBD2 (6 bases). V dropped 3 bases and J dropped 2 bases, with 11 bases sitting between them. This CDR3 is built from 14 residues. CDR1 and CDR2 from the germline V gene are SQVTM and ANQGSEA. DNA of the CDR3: TGCAGCGTTGACTTCGGACTACCCTACAATGAGCAGTTCTTC. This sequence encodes CSVDFGLPYNEQFF.

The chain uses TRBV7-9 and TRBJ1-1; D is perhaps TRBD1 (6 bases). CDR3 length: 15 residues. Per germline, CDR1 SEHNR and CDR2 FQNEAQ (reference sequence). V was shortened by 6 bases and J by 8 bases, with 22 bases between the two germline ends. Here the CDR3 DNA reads TGTGCCAGCAGGCTACAGGGTACTGTGAGCGGCGAAGCTTTCTTT. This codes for CASRLQGTVSGEAFF.